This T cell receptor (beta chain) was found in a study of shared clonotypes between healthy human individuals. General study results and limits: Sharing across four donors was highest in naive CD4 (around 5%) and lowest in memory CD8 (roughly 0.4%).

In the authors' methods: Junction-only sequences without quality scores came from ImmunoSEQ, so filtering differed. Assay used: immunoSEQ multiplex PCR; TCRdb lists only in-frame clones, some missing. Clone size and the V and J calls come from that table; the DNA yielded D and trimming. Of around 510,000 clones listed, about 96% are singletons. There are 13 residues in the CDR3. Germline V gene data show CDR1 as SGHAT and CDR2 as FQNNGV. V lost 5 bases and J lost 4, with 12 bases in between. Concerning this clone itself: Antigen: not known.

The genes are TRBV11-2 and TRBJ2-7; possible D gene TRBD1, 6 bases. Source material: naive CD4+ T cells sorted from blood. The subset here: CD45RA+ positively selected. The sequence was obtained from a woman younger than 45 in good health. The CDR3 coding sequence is TGTGCCAGCAGCCGACCGACAGGTTACGAGCAGTACTTC. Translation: CASSRPTGYEQYF.